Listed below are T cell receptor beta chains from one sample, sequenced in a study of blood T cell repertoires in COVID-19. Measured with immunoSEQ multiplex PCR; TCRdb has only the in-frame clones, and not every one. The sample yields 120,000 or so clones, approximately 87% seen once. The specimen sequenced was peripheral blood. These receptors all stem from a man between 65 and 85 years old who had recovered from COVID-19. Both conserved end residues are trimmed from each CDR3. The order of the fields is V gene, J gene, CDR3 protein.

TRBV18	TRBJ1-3	ASQQSGGTGNTIY
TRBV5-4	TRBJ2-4	ASSTGQPLAKNIQY
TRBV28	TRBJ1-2	ASSLSAGKDYGYT
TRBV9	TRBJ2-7	ASSDAGTGGGYEQY
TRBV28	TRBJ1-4	ASSLAHNGPGEKLF
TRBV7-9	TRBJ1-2	ASSSLRTGGAVGYT
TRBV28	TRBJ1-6	ASNRQGSYNSPLH
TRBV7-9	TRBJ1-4	ASSLHTGISEKLF
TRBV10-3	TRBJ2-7	AIRVAGGRDEQY
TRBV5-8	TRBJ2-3	ASSLAGRTDTQY
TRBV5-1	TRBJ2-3	ASSLGTGIDTDTQY
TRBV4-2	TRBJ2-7	ASSQAASGPYEQY
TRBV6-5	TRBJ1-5	ASRRTGENQPQH
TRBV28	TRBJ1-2	ASSFLPQTGGQGYT
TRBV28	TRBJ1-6	ASSLAGGNSPLH
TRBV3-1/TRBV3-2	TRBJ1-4	ASSQVRQGFEKLF
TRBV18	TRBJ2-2	ASSPRGGSDTGELF
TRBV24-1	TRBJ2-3	ATSSNRGTEDTQY
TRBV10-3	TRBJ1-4	AAGKTTGDEKLF
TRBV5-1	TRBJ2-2	ASSFDSFRTGELF
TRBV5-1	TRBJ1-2	ASSLAGGLDGYT
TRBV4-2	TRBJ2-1	ASSQDGPFSHEQF
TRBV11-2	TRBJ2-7	ASSAQIPGTVRNYEQY
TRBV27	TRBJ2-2	ATQLASNYPGELF